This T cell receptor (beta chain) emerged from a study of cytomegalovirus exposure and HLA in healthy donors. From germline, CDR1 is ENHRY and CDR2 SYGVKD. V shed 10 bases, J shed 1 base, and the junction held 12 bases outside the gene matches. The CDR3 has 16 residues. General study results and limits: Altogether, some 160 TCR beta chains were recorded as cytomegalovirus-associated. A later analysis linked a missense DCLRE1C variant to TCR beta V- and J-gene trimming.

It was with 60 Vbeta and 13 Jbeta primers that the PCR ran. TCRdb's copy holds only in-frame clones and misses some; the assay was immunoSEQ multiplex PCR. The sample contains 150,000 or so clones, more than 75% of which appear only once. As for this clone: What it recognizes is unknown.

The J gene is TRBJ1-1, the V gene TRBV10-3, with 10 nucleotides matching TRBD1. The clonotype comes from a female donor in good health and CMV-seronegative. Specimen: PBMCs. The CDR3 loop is CATEERTGGSNTEAFF. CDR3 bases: TGTGCCACCGAGGAACGGACAGGGGGATCGAACACTGAAGCTTTCTTT.